The text below deals with one T cell receptor beta chain. Which antigen it targets is not known. Per-base qualities were not stored, and no clone one base away is much larger. This sample is part of a study of beta chain features in type 1 diabetes (dated by TCRdb to the late 2010s). With respect to the entire study: Mean age, gender distribution, total cell number and subset yield were not different between patients and healthy donors. Naive and central memory subsets were obtained from all 28 donors, but regulatory and stem cell-like memory subsets were isolated from only 8 patients and roughly 8 healthy donors. In the study, recently diagnosed type 1 diabetes patients and matched healthy donors were compared on the TCRB repertoires of their sorted circulating CD4+ T cell subsets. A total of roughly 100,000,000 sorted cells were examined across all samples, and the number of cells per subset was strongly correlated with RNA yield.

Each donor gave one peripheral blood draw, roughly 0.12 L on average, collected into heparinised tubes. Using a panel that included CD45RO, CCR7, CD25, CD127, CD95 and CD27, naive, central memory, regulatory and stem cell-like memory CD4+ T cells were sorted on a BD FACSAria II. Every sorted population had a purity above 95%. PBMCs were isolated right away by Lymphoprep density gradient centrifugation and were stained directly, without culture. Samples were stained and sorted in pairs, with one healthy donor and one patient per experiment, so that batch effects were minimized. Study-level results and caveats: Type 1 diabetes patients showed a moderate but significant shortening of TCRB CDR3 length in all four CD4+ subsets. Naive, central memory and regulatory TCRB repertoires appeared more similar among patients than among healthy donors. PCR might favor shorter templates, but patient and control samples were amplified and corrected together, so any skew would affect both groups equally. Because small numbers of individuals were included in the HLA sub-analyses, any influence of HLA type on TCRB rearrangement was left unresolved. Fewer insertions and more nucleotide deletions at VDJ recombination sites were observed in patients with type 1 diabetes, implying thymic rearrangement abnormalities. Sequencing cDNA rather than genomic DNA could over-represent highly expressing activated cells, although activation and CD3 levels did not differ between groups.

The entire amount of isolated RNA was reverse transcribed using the High Capacity cDNA Reverse Transcription Kit, so the sequenced TCRB transcripts were expressed ones. Deep immunoSEQ sequencing was performed on naive, central memory and regulatory T cell samples, with an average of around 3.4 million total reads per sample. After sorted cells were lysed in RLT buffer, RNA was extracted with DNase-treated RNeasy Micro or Mini kits, with the choice depending on cell number. To prevent cross-contamination, each cell subset was processed individually, whereas patient and healthy donor samples were processed jointly. TCRB sequences were amplified from cDNA with the immunoSEQ multiplex PCR, producing 87-bp fragments spanning the CDR3 region. Sequencing of the amplicons was performed on the Illumina HiSeq platform. Regarding the original processing steps: PCR bias was corrected computationally using synthetic template baselines, and reads within Hamming distance 2 were collapsed, with unmergeable singletons discarded. By aligning reads against IMGT, V, D and J genes, CDR3 length, and insertions or deletions at six rearrangement sites were assigned. Within each subset, clonotype counts were normalized to sorted cell number, and only after that were true diversity and Gini coefficients computed with the tcR R package. The overlap coefficient, calculated on TCRB nucleotide sequences, was used to quantify repertoire sharing. Out-of-frame TCRB sequences from naive cells were analyzed as a proxy for the pre-selection repertoire. Imported from immuneACCESS, the table was reduced by TCRdb to in-frame sequences with V and J called. These copies leave out some clones; in studies compared against another copy, an unresolved V gene accounts for under half, and the cause of the remainder is not known. Clone size and V and J calls were adopted from that table, with D and trimming inferred from the DNA. The sample table records under 900,000 clones; around a sixth of these occur just once. Jointly, the top ten make up 0.023% of the sample.

The sequence derives from a woman aged 18 to 35 in good health. The material sequenced was naive CD4+ T cells from blood. Interpreted using the paper, the cell subset or site label stands for: true naive CD4+ T cells.

The CDR3 in this case is CASSRRAGERFTQYF. The nucleotide sequence is TGTGCCAGCAGCCGTCGAGCGGGAGAGAGGTTTACGCAGTATTTT. The chain is made from TRBV7-9 and TRBJ2-3, with 8 middle bases fitting TRBD2. The CDR3 has 15 amino acids, counting the end cysteine and phenylalanine. Kept here is only the CDR3 DNA, which spans 45 bases and is read in frame from base 1. V lost 5 bases and J lost 8 bases, and the count of bases not matched to a germline gene is 12. CDR1 SEHNR and CDR2 FQNEAQ are derived from the germline V gene (reference sequence).